The 27 T cell receptor beta chains below come from one sample, sequenced in a study of post-analysis software for immune sequencing data. Study findings and constraints: A handful of TRBV segments occurring more often in patients than controls included TRBV5-6, TRBV5-1 and TRBV20-1.

For these receptors, no antigen is known. Unique molecular identifiers were present in the TCR beta cDNA libraries. TCRdb recomputed calls from the PCR reads with MiXCR, one row per CDR3 protein. The repertoire holds about 400,000 distinct CDR3 sequences, with roughly 36% as singletons. The material sequenced was blood. These receptors were taken from a girl aged 10 to 17 with multiple sclerosis.

V gene TRBV10-3 combines with J gene TRBJ1-4, with 7 nucleotides matching TRBD1. The CDR3 covers 13 residues. CDR1 and CDR2 from the germline V gene are ENHRY and SYGVKD. Trimming at V came to 10 bases and at J to 6 bases, leaving 8 bases not matched to a gene. In DNA form, the CDR3 reads TGTGCCACCCAGGGGGATAATGATGAAAAACTGTTTTTT. Protein sequence: CATQGDNDEKLFF.

The V call is TRBV12-3 or TRBV12-4, the J call TRBJ2-5; 8 bases align to TRBD1. Losses at the gene ends were 2 bases for V and 1 base for J; bases not matched to a gene: 18. The length of the CDR3 is 20 residues. The CDR3 nucleotides are TGTGCCAGCAGTTTAAAGCGCAGGGGGCTTTTAAACTCCCCCCAAGAGACCCAGTACTTC. Its protein is CASSLKRRGLLNSPQETQYF.

This clonotype has just a few counts. The rearrangement links TRBV6-6 to TRBJ1-2; 10 bases are shared with TRBD1. The trim removed 6 bases at V and 6 bases at J, leaving 16 bases unmatched. The V gene's germline CDR1 is MNHNY and CDR2 SVGAGI (reference sequence). This CDR3 spans 17 amino acids. The CDR3 coding sequence is TGTGCCAGCAGGCTAGGACAGGGGGGTAGTAGGTCCAATGGCTACACCTTC. Residues: CASRLGQGGSRSNGYTF.

This clonotype turned up a few times. The chain recombines TRBV7-2 with TRBJ2-7, with 8 bases lining up with TRBD2. CDR3 length equals 15 residues. The V segment lost 1 base and the J segment 2 bases; nucleotides outside the gene matches: 4. Germline CDR1 is SGHTA and CDR2 is FQGNSA. This CDR3 reads CASSLEVAGPYEQYF. Written as DNA, the CDR3 is TGTGCCAGCAGCTTAGAGGTAGCGGGGCCCTACGAGCAGTACTTC.

This chain links TRBV3-1 with TRBJ1-1, with 8 bases that match TRBD1. The CDR3 extends over 16 amino acids. CDR1 LGHDT and CDR2 YNNKEL come from the germline V gene (reference sequence). J was trimmed by 1 base and V by 2 bases; bases with no gene match: 6. The CDR3 DNA reads TGTGCCAGCAGCCAAACTGCCGGGACAGGGAACACTGAAGCTTTCTTT. The encoded protein is CASSQTAGTGNTEAFF.

This clonotype came up many times. The V call is TRBV6-5, the J call TRBJ2-7; D remains unclear. There are 14 residues in the CDR3. Per the germline V gene, CDR1 is MNHEY and CDR2 is SVGAGI. V lost 0 bases and J lost 4, with 10 bases in between. CDR3 sequence reads: CASSYSSGRYEQYF. The CDR3 nucleotides read TGTGCCAGCAGTTACTCATCCGGCAGATACGAGCAGTACTTC.

V is TRBV12-3 or TRBV12-4 and J is TRBJ2-3; D is unclear. The ends were cut back, 1 base at V and 0 bases at J, with 8 bases in the middle. This CDR3 has 15 amino acids. The CDR3 DNA sequence: TGTGCCAGCAGTTTAGGGTATGCTAGCACAGATACGCAGTATTTT. Encoded protein: CASSLGYASTDTQYF.

There are a few counts of this clonotype. This chain links TRBV4-1 with TRBJ2-7, with D tentatively TRBD1 (6 bases). Germline V gene sequence: CDR1 MGHRA, CDR2 YSYEKL. Between the trimmed V and J ends, which lost 0 bases and 3 bases, there was a span of 18 bases. The CDR3 loop spans 17 amino acids. The CDR3 sequence is CASSQDPGPGARYEQYF. The DNA for the CDR3 is TGCGCCAGCAGCCAAGATCCGGGACCAGGGGCCCGCTACGAGCAGTACTTC.

This clonotype was recorded a few times. V and J are TRBV9 and TRBJ1-2, with 10 bases identical to TRBD1. Germline V CDR1 and CDR2: SGDLS, YYNGEE. The junction had 13 bases not matched to a gene; V was cut back by 4 bases and J by 4 bases. This CDR3 has 17 residues. CDR3 nucleotides: TGTGCCAGCAGCACCACGACGCCGGGACAGGGGAGCTATGGCTACACCTTC. This sequence encodes CASSTTTPGQGSYGYTF.

Points on this clonotype: A much larger clone lies a single base off, so this may be a read error. The chain employs TRBV9 and TRBJ2-3; no definite D call. CDR3 length equals 12 residues. CDR1 SGDLS and CDR2 YYNGEE come from the germline V gene. V lost 0 bases and J 2 bases, leaving 1 base between the germline ends. This chain's CDR3 is CASSVDTDTQYF. The CDR3 DNA is TGTGCCAGCAGCGTAGACACAGATACGCAGTATTTT.

This chain links TRBV4-1 with TRBJ2-5, with D possibly being TRBD2 (6 bases). The DNA end is more similar to TRBJ2-7, so the J call may be wrong. CDR1 MGHRA and CDR2 YSYEKL come from the germline V gene. CDR3 length: 16 amino acids. The CDR3 DNA reads as TGCGCCAGCAGCCAAGAGGAGGCGGGGTGGATTGGCGAGCAGTACTTC. This translates into CASSQEEAGWIGEQYF.

This clonotype was observed a few times. The chain recombines TRBV7-9 with TRBJ2-1; 10 bases map to TRBD2. Germline lookup yields CDR1 SEHNR and CDR2 FQNEAQ (reference sequence). J lost 5 bases, V lost 1 base, and 5 bases had no gene match. The CDR3 loop spans 16 amino acids. CDR3 bases: TGTGCCAGCAGCTTAGTACTAGCGGGACCCCACAATGAGCAGTTCTTC. Protein: CASSLVLAGPHNEQFF.

This chain uses TRBV12-3 or TRBV12-4 with TRBJ2-3; tentatively, D is TRBD1 (6 bases). This CDR3 contains 17 residues. Trimming removed 2 bases from V and 0 bases from J, with 15 bases in between. CDR3 protein: CASSLNRWQGSTDTQYF. The CDR3 DNA reads as TGTGCCAGCAGTTTAAACAGGTGGCAGGGGAGCACAGATACGCAGTATTTT.

The rearrangement links TRBV6-6 to TRBJ2-1, with 7 bases lining up with TRBD2. J was trimmed by 3 bases and V by 10 bases; bases with no gene match: 12. CDR3 size: 15 residues. Germline assignment: CDR1 MNHNY and CDR2 SVGAGI (reference sequence). The CDR3 sequence is CATSQGGGVYNEQFF. The CDR3 region has the DNA TGTGCCACCTCACAAGGTGGGGGGGTCTACAATGAGCAGTTCTTC.

Remarks on this clonotype: The junction shows a germline mismatch at one end, possibly a read error. V and J are TRBV3-1 and TRBJ2-3; TRBD2 agrees at 9 bases. Germline V CDR1 and CDR2: LGHDT, YNNKEL (reference sequence). The CDR3 has 18 residues. This CDR3 reads CAGSQDKASGVRTDTQYF. The CDR3 bases are TGTGCCGGCAGCCAAGATAAGGCTAGCGGGGTGAGGACAGATACGCAGTATTTT.

In its sample, this clonotype was seen a few times. This rearrangement joins TRBV6-1 to TRBJ1-6; tentatively, D is TRBD1 (6 bases). Trimming shortened V by 6 bases and J by 13 bases, and 16 bases separated the two germline ends. In germline, CDR1 is MNHNS, CDR2 SASEGT. This CDR3 contains 13 residues. This CDR3 reads CASSPRPRGPLHF. The CDR3 region has the DNA TGTGCCAGCAGCCCACGGCCGAGGGGGCCCCTCCACTTT.

V usage is TRBV5-1 and J usage is TRBJ2-1; TRBD2 aligns across 14 bases. The V gene's germline CDR1 is SGHRS and CDR2 YFSETQ. The CDR3 totals 17 residues. The V and J ends lost 4 bases and 4 bases, in that order; junction bases with no gene match: 7. CDR3 amino acids: CASSPGLAGGPYNEQFF. The CDR3 DNA follows: TGCGCCAGCAGCCCAGGACTAGCGGGGGGCCCTTACAATGAGCAGTTCTTC.

This clonotype was observed at least ten times. DNA of the CDR3: TGTGCCAGCAGTTTCCCGGGACAGGGGCGATCTGAAGCTTTCTTT. This translates into CASSFPGQGRSEAFF. The chain combines TRBV12-3 or TRBV12-4 with TRBJ1-1, with 10 bases fitting TRBD1. The CDR3 consists of 15 residues. The junction had 7 bases not matched to a gene; V was cut back by 3 bases and J by 6 bases.

The CDR3 DNA follows: TGTGCCAGCAGTTACTCAGGCCCATCCTTAGGGCAGTACTTC. The encoded protein is CASSYSGPSLGQYF. V gene TRBV6-5 combines with J gene TRBJ2-5; D is undetermined. This CDR3 spans 14 amino acids. CDR1 and CDR2 (germline): MNHEY, SVGAGI. Trimming pared 0 bases from V and 11 bases from J, leaving 16 bases between.

This chain uses TRBV7-9 with TRBJ1-1; no clear D gene. Trimming stripped 7 bases from V and 11 bases from J, with 20 bases between. The CDR3 sequence is 13 residues long. The germline V gene has CDR1 SEHNR and CDR2 FQNEAQ (reference sequence). The CDR3 DNA follows: TGTGCCAGCACCCCACCCCCCCGGGGTGAGGCTTTCTTT. It specifies CASTPPPRGEAFF. Based on the CDR3 plus reference TRBV7-9 and TRBJ1-1, the full variable domain is DTGVSQNPRHKITKRGQNVTFRCDPISEHNRLYWYRQTLGQGPEFLTYFQNEAQLEKSRLLSDRFSAERPKGSFSTLEIQRTEQGDSAMYLCASTPPPRGEAFFGQGTRLTVV.

This clonotype came up a few times. Germline is not matched at one junction end, which may reflect a read error. This chain joins TRBV12-3 or TRBV12-4 and TRBJ1-4; D perhaps matches TRBD1 (5 bases). The CDR3 runs 14 residues. The CDR3 protein is CASRLQDGNEKRFF. The CDR3 nucleotides read TGTGCCAGCAGACTACAGGACGGGAATGAAAAACGGTTTTTT.

The table lists this clonotype with a few counts. This chain joins TRBV5-1 and TRBJ2-7, with a tentative D call TRBD2 (6 bases). Trimming took 0 bases from V and 4 from J, leaving 17 bases between them. This CDR3 spans 16 amino acids. Looked up from germline, CDR1 is SGHRS and CDR2 is YFSETQ. The CDR3 is CASSLGQTSIGYEQYF. In nucleotides, the CDR3 is TGCGCCAGCAGCTTGGGGCAGACTAGTATCGGGTACGAGCAGTACTTC.

CDR3 in DNA: TGTGCCAGCACTAAATTCGGCTACATGGATACGCAGTATTTT. This gives the protein CASTKFGYMDTQYF. The chain couples TRBV7-2 to TRBJ2-3; no reliable D call. Trimming removed 7 bases from V and 6 bases from J, with 17 bases in between. Germline V gene sequence: CDR1 SGHTA, CDR2 FQGNSA. The CDR3 extends over 14 amino acids.

Ten or more counts support this clonotype. The J gene is TRBJ2-7, the V gene TRBV7-2; D is undetermined. The CDR3 is 11 residues long. The germline V gene encodes CDR1 SGHTA and CDR2 FQGNSA. Trimming took 3 bases from V and 4 from J, leaving 4 bases between them. The CDR3 loop reads CASSFHYEQYF. Here the CDR3 DNA reads TGTGCCAGCAGCTTTCATTACGAGCAGTACTTC.

The genes are TRBV6-2 or TRBV6-3 and TRBJ2-5; D remains ambiguous. V was clipped by 7 bases and J by 5 bases, with 14 bases between them. Germline V lookup: CDR1 MNHEY, CDR2 SVGEGT. The CDR3 covers 13 residues. The CDR3 protein is CASTYSVRETQYF. CDR3 coding DNA: TGTGCCAGCACATATAGTGTGAGGGAGACCCAGTACTTC.

With respect to this clonotype: One junction end does not reproduce the germline sequence, and a read error may be involved. The V call is TRBV3-1, the J call TRBJ2-3, with D tentatively TRBD2 (5 bases). The CDR3 has 14 amino acids. Germline assignment: CDR1 LGHDT and CDR2 YNNKEL (reference sequence). The CDR3 nucleotides read TGTGCCGGCAGCCCTACTAGTTTCCCAGATACGCAGTATTTT. Its protein product is CAGSPTSFPDTQYF.

This clonotype was observed a few times. The rearrangement links TRBV28 to TRBJ2-3; the D is unclear. The length of the CDR3 is 15 residues. The V end was cut by 6 bases, the J end by 0 bases, with 13 bases between. CDR1 is MDHEN, CDR2 SYDVKM, per germline. The DNA for the CDR3 is TGTGCCAGCAGCCAGACCGATTCTAGCACAGATACGCAGTATTTT. It specifies CASSQTDSSTDTQYF. Looking up the rest from reference TRBV28 and TRBJ2-3 gives the full variable domain: DVKVTQSSRYLVKRTGEKVFLECVQDMDHENMFWYRQDPGLGLRLIYFSYDVKMKEKGDIPEGYSVSREKKERFSLILESASTNQTSMYLCASSQTDSSTDTQYFGPGTRLTVL.